Below, 16 T cell receptor beta chains from the same sample are listed, as sequenced in a study of cytomegalovirus exposure and HLA in healthy donors. PCR was performed using 60 Vbeta and 13 Jbeta primers. This table comes from immunoSEQ multiplex PCR, and its TCRdb copy is limited to in-frame clones, with some not included. The data contain tens of thousands of clones, around 78% of them singletons. Sequencing was done on a sample of PBMCs. The source is a man in his forties in good health and CMV-seronegative.

The rearrangement joins TRBV2 to TRBJ2-5; 10 bases align to TRBD2. The last part of the DNA fits TRBJ2-7 better; the J call may be wrong. Germline CDR1 reads SNHLY; CDR2 reads FYNNEI. There are 15 residues in the CDR3. The CDR3 bases are TGTGCCAGCAGCCCCCTCGCTAGCGGGAGAAACGAGCAGTACTTC. Its translation is CASSPLASGRNEQYF.

The genes are TRBV7-2 and TRBJ2-3; no definite D call. Per the germline V gene, CDR1 is SGHTA and CDR2 is FQGNSA. The CDR3 totals 12 residues. The V gene lost 0 bases and the J gene lost 6 bases, with 4 bases spanning the gap. The CDR3, as DNA: TGTGCCAGCAGCTTAGCCCGGGATACGCAGTATTTT. The encoded protein is CASSLARDTQYF.

V usage is TRBV6-5 and J usage is TRBJ2-1; 9 bases are shared with TRBD2. Trimming cost V 10 bases and J 0 bases; bases outside gene matches: 7. CDR1 is MNHEY, CDR2 SVGAGI, per germline. There are 15 residues in the CDR3. CDR3 protein: CATKRGDFSYNEQFF. CDR3 DNA sequence: TGTGCCACAAAGCGGGGGGACTTCTCCTACAATGAGCAGTTCTTC.

V is TRBV7-6 and J is TRBJ2-7, with 7 nucleotides matching TRBD1. The germline V gene has CDR1 SGHVS and CDR2 FNYEAQ. The V segment lost 0 bases and the J segment 4 bases; nucleotides outside the gene matches: 9. This CDR3 spans 16 amino acids. The CDR3 sequence is CASSLALDREGYEQYF. The CDR3 DNA sequence: TGTGCCAGCAGCTTAGCCCTAGACAGGGAAGGTTACGAGCAGTACTTC.

In this sample, this clone turned up a few times. The chain joins TRBV27 to TRBJ2-7, with 12 bases identical to TRBD2. The CDR3 consists of 18 residues. Germline CDR1 MNHEY, CDR2 SMNVEV (reference sequence). V was pared by 6 bases and J by 2 bases, with 14 bases of the junction left unmatched. The CDR3 spells CASRASGRAYSLTYEQYF. As DNA, the CDR3 is TGTGCCAGCAGAGCTAGCGGGAGGGCCTATAGCCTCACCTACGAGCAGTACTTC.

The V gene is TRBV27, the J gene TRBJ2-2; D remains ambiguous. CDR1 and CDR2 (germline): MNHEY, SMNVEV (reference sequence). The V gene lost 0 bases and the J gene lost 4 bases, with 12 bases spanning the gap. This CDR3 spans 16 amino acids. The DNA for the CDR3 is TGTGCCAGCAGTTTATCCTGGGCTTCTTCCACCGGGGAGCTGTTTTTT. As protein: CASSLSWASSTGELFF.

The rearrangement uses TRBV7-9 and TRBJ1-1; D remains ambiguous. The V and J ends lost 2 bases and 1 base respectively, with 17 bases between them. Germline V gene sequence: CDR1 SEHNR, CDR2 FQNEAQ (reference sequence). The CDR3 is 17 amino acids. CDR3: CASSLSNFVQPNTEAFF. The CDR3, as DNA: TGTGCCAGCAGCTTAAGTAATTTCGTACAGCCGAACACTGAAGCTTTCTTT.

The chain couples TRBV28 to TRBJ1-3; tentatively, D is TRBD1 (6 bases). The CDR3 consists of 14 residues. The germline V gene encodes CDR1 MDHEN and CDR2 SYDVKM. Trimming left V 7 bases short and J 4 bases short, with 14 bases between. The CDR3 DNA follows: TGTGCCAGCACCTACCCAGGGGTGGGAAACACCATATATTTT. It codes for CASTYPGVGNTIYF. Supplemented by reference TRBV28 and TRBJ1-3, the full variable domain reads DVKVTQSSRYLVKRTGEKVFLECVQDMDHENMFWYRQDPGLGLRLIYFSYDVKMKEKGDIPEGYSVSREKKERFSLILESASTNQTSMYLCASTYPGVGNTIYFGEGSWLTVV.

The chain uses TRBV7-8 and TRBJ1-4, with a weak D call TRBD1 (6 bases). This CDR3 spans 16 amino acids. From germline, CDR1 is SGHVS and CDR2 FQNEAQ. V was cut by 1 base and J by 4 bases, with 13 bases left in between. The CDR3 loop reads CASSLGEGGVNEKLFF. The CDR3 DNA reads as TGTGCCAGCAGCTTAGGAGAGGGGGGGGTTAATGAAAAACTGTTTTTT.

This chain links TRBV19 with TRBJ1-5; TRBD1 matches 7 bases. Germline V gene lookup returns CDR1 LNHDA and CDR2 SQIVND (reference sequence). The CDR3 is 18 residues long. J lost 10 bases, V lost 0 bases, and 18 bases had no gene match. CDR3 nucleotide sequence: TGTGCCAGTAGTATAGATCGCGACAGGGTAGAGGAAGATCTACCCCAGCATTTT. Encoded protein: CASSIDRDRVEEDLPQHF.

This clone was seen a few times. CDR3 sequence reads: CAISDLTANYGYTF. The CDR3, as DNA: TGTGCCATCAGTGACCTTACAGCTAACTATGGCTACACCTTC. This chain uses TRBV10-3 with TRBJ1-2; unclear D gene. The CDR3 has 14 amino acids. Germline values: CDR1 ENHRY, CDR2 SYGVKD. Trimming removed 3 bases from V and 0 bases from J, with 8 bases in between.

This chain links TRBV10-1 with TRBJ1-2; TRBD1 matches at 7 bases. The CDR3 covers 15 residues. V was clipped by 0 bases and J by 6 bases; unmatched bases: 7. The germline V gene has CDR1 WNHNN and CDR2 SYGVQD (reference sequence). The CDR3 reads CASSESAGGIDGYTF. CDR3 nucleotide sequence: TGCGCCAGCAGTGAGTCGGCAGGGGGTATAGATGGCTACACCTTC.

This chain uses TRBV6-1 with TRBJ2-2; no clear D. The CDR3 is 16 residues long. Between the trimmed V and J ends, which lost 2 bases and 6 bases, there was a span of 16 bases. Per germline, CDR1 MNHNS and CDR2 SASEGT. CDR3 coding DNA: TGTGCCAGCAGTGAATCCCCTCTCCATGGAGCCGGGGAGCTGTTTTTT. This sequence encodes CASSESPLHGAGELFF.

The gene calls are TRBV7-9 and TRBJ2-3; 7 bases are shared with TRBD2. CDR1 and CDR2 from the germline V gene are SEHNR and FQNEAQ (reference sequence). V was pared by 7 bases and J by 0 bases, with 7 bases of the junction left unmatched. CDR3 length: 15 amino acids. CDR3 sequence: CASTPGGGSTDTQYF. DNA for the CDR3: TGTGCCAGCACCCCGGGGGGAGGGAGCACAGATACGCAGTATTTT. The variable domain in full, completed from reference TRBV7-9 and TRBJ2-3, reads DTGVSQNPRHKITKRGQNVTFRCDPISEHNRLYWYRQTLGQGPEFLTYFQNEAQLEKSRLLSDRFSAERPKGSFSTLEIQRTEQGDSAMYLCASTPGGGSTDTQYFGPGTRLTVL.

J is TRBJ2-5 and V is TRBV5-1, with D possibly matching TRBD2 (6 bases). This CDR3 region has 13 residues. The V end lost 3 bases, the J end lost 9 bases, and 15 bases lay between the germline ends. Germline values: CDR1 SGHRS, CDR2 YFSETQ. The CDR3 nucleotides read TGCGCCAGCAGCTCGGAGGGAGAACGGGCCCAGTACTTC. Protein: CASSSEGERAQYF.

V usage is TRBV27 and J usage is TRBJ2-5, with a weak D call TRBD2 (5 bases). Germline lookup yields CDR1 MNHEY and CDR2 SMNVEV (reference sequence). V lost 1 base and J 1 base, leaving 13 bases between the germline ends. The CDR3 contains 16 residues. For the CDR3, the DNA is TGTGCCAGCAGTTTATACGCCGCGGGCATCCAAGAGACCCAGTACTTC. It codes for CASSLYAAGIQETQYF.